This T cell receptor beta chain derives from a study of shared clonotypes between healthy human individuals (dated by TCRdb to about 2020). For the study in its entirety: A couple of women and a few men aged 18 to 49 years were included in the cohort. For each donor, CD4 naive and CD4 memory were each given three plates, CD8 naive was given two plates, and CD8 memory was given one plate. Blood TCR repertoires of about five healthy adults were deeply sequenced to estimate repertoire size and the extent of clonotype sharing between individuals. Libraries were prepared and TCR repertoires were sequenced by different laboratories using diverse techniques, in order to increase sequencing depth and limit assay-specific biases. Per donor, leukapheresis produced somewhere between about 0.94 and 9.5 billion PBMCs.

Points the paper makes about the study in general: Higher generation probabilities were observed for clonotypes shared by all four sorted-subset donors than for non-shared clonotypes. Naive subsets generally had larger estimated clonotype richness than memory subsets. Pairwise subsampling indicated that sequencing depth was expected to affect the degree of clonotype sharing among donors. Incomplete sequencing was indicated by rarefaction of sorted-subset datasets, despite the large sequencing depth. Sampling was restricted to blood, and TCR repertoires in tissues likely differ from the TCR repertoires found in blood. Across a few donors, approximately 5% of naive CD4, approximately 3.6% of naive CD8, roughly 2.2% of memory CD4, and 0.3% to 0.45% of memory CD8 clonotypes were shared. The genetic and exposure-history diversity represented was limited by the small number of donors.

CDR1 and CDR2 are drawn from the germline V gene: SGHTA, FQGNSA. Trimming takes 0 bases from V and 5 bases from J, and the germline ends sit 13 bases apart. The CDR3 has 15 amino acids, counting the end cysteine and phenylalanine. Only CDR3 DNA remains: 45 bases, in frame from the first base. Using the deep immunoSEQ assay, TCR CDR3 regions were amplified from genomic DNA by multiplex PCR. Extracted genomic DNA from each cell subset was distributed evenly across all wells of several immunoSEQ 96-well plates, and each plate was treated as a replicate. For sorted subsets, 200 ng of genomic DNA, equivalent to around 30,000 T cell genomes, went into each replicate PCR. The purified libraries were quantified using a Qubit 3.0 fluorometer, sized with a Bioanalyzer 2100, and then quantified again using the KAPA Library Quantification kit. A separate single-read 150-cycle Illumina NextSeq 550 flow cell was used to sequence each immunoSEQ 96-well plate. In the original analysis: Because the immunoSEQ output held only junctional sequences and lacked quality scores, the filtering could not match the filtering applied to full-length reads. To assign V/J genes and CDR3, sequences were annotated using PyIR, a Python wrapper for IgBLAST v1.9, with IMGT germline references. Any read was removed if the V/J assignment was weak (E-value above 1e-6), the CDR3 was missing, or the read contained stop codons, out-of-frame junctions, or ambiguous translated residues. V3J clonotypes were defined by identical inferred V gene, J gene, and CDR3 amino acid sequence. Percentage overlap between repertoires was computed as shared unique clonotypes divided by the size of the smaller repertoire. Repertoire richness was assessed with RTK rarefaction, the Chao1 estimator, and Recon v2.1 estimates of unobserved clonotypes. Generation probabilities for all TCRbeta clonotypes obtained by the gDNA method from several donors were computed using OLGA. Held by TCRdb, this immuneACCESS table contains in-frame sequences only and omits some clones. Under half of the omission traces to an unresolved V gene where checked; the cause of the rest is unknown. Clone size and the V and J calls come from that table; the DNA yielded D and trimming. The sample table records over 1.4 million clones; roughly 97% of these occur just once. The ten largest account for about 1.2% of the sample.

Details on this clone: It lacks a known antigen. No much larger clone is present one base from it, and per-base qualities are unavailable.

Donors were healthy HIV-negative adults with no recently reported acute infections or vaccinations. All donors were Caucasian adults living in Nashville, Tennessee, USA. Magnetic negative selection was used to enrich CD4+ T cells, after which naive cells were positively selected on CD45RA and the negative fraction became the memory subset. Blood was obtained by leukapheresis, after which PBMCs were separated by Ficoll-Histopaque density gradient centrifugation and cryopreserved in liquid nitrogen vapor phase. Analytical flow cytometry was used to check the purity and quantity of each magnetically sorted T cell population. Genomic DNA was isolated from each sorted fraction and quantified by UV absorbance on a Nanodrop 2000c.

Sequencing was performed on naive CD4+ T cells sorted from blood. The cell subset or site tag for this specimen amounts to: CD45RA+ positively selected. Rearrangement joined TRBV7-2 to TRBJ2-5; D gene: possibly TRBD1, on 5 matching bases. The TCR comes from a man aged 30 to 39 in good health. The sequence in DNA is TGTGCCAGCAGCTTAGCGAGTAGGGGTCGGGAGACCCAGTACTTC. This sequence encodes CASSLASRGRETQYF.